This passage covers 20 T cell receptor beta chains from one sample sequenced in a study of blood T cell repertoires in COVID-19. Measured with immunoSEQ multiplex PCR; TCRdb has only the in-frame clones, and not every one. The top ten clones hold roughly 2.9% of a sample with around 200,000 clones, around 83% of them seen once. The sample consisted of peripheral blood. The receptors were sampled from a man over 45 with active or convalescent COVID-19.

This chain joins TRBV27 and TRBJ1-1, with no clear D. The V gene lost 6 bases and the J gene lost 4 bases, with 15 bases spanning the gap. The CDR3 is 14 amino acids. Germline V CDR1 and CDR2: MNHEY, SMNVEV (reference sequence). The CDR3 DNA sequence: TGTGCCAGCAGCCGCCGGCGGGAGAGCACTGAAGCTTTCTTT. Its translation is CASSRRRESTEAFF.

The rearrangement uses TRBV10-1 and TRBJ2-3; TRBD1 matches 7 bases. The CDR3 extends over 16 amino acids. From germline, CDR1 is WNHNN and CDR2 SYGVQD (reference sequence). The V gene end was trimmed by 2 bases and the J gene end by 0 bases; junction bases not matched to a gene: 5. The DNA for the CDR3 is TGCGCCAGCAGTGAGAGGACAGGAGCTAGCACAGATACGCAGTATTTT. This gives the protein CASSERTGASTDTQYF.

V gene TRBV3-1 (or the pseudogene TRBV3-2) combines with J gene TRBJ1-4; 9 nucleotides line up with TRBD1. Per germline, CDR1 LGHDT and CDR2 YNNKEL (reference sequence). V lost 4 bases to trimming and J lost 6 bases; unmatched junction nucleotides: 9. This CDR3 comprises 16 residues. The CDR3 sequence is CASSRVTGGADEKLFF. For the CDR3, the DNA is TGTGCCAGCAGCCGTGTTACAGGGGGCGCCGATGAAAAACTGTTTTTT.

V gene TRBV5-4 combines with J gene TRBJ1-1; D gene ambiguous. This CDR3 has 12 residues. CDR1 is SGHNT, CDR2 YYREEE, per germline (reference sequence). Deletions cut 3 bases from V and 4 bases from J, with 7 bases between. The CDR3 region is CASSSLSTEAFF. DNA for the CDR3: TGTGCCAGCAGCTCTCTGAGCACTGAAGCTTTCTTT.

The chain employs TRBV6-8 and TRBJ2-7; 7 bases map to TRBD1. V trimming: 4 bases; J trimming: 0 bases; junction bases outside the gene matches: 12. CDR1 is MNHGY and CDR2 is SAAAGT in the germline V gene. The CDR3 has 17 residues. The CDR3 DNA reads TGTGCCAGCAGTTCCCAACCCGACAGGGTGATCTCCTACGAGCAGTACTTC. Translation: CASSSQPDRVISYEQYF.

This sequence joins TRBV9 and TRBJ1-5; 9 nucleotides align to TRBD1. This CDR3 spans 15 amino acids. The trim removed 3 bases at V and 5 bases at J, leaving 6 bases unmatched. Looked up from germline, CDR1 is SGDLS and CDR2 is YYNGEE. The CDR3 reads CASSAAGTGYQPQHF. For the CDR3, the DNA is TGTGCCAGCAGCGCCGCCGGGACAGGGTATCAGCCCCAGCATTTT.

J is TRBJ1-1 and V is TRBV6-5; perhaps TRBD1 as D (5 bases). The germline CDR1 and CDR2 sequences are MNHEY and SVGAGI. V dropped 5 bases and J dropped 1 base, with 11 bases sitting between them. The CDR3 is made up of 14 amino acids. In DNA, the CDR3 is TGTGCCAGCAGTCCAGGGCCGCGGAACACTGAAGCTTTCTTT. This gives the protein CASSPGPRNTEAFF.

The chain carries TRBV18 and TRBJ1-2, with 10 positions matching TRBD1. The V gene end was trimmed by 0 bases and the J gene end by 4 bases; junction bases not matched to a gene: 2. Germline values: CDR1 KGHSH, CDR2 LQKENI. The CDR3 is made up of 15 amino acids. In nucleotides, the CDR3 is TGTGCCAGCTCACCACCGAGGACAGGGGGCTATGGCTACACCTTC. Translating gives CASSPPRTGGYGYTF. Full variable domain (remainder filled in from reference TRBV18 and TRBJ1-2): NAGVMQNPRHLVRRRGQEARLRCSPMKGHSHVYWYRQLPEEGLKFMVYLQKENIIDESGMPKERFSAEFPKEGPSILRIQQVVRGDSAAYFCASSPPRTGGYGYTFGSGTRLTVV.

The CDR3, as DNA: TGTGCCAGCAGCACCGGGACAGGGGGCGTCGGCGAATATGGCTACACCTTC. Amino acid sequence: CASSTGTGGVGEYGYTF. The rearrangement uses TRBV7-8 and TRBJ1-2; 12 bases agree with TRBD1. Germline V lookup: CDR1 SGHVS, CDR2 FQNEAQ. This CDR3 is 17 amino acids long. V lost 5 bases, J lost 5 bases, and 12 bases stayed unmatched.

This rearrangement joins TRBV6-2 or TRBV6-3 to TRBJ2-7; D is undetermined. Germline V lookup: CDR1 MNHEY, CDR2 SVGEGT. The CDR3 has 12 residues. Trimming stripped 0 bases from V and 2 bases from J, with 2 bases between. The CDR3 nucleotides read TGTGCCAGCAGTTACTCCGCCTACGAGCAGTACTTC. Encoded protein: CASSYSAYEQYF.

The chain's CDR3 is CASRRGGTDTQYF. In DNA, the CDR3 is TGTGCCAGCCGTCGGGGGGGCACAGATACGCAGTATTTT. The rearrangement joins TRBV11-2 to TRBJ2-3; 7 positions agree with TRBD2. Germline values: CDR1 SGHAT, CDR2 FQNNGV. The CDR3 loop spans 13 amino acids. V gave up 8 bases and J gave up 1 base; unmatched junction bases: 3. The variable domain in full, with the rest retrieved from reference TRBV11-2 and TRBJ2-3, is EAGVAQSPRYKIIEKRQSVAFWCNPISGHATLYWYQQILGQGPKLLIQFQNNGVVDDSQLPKDRFSAERLKGVDSTLKIQPAKLEDSAVYLCASRRGGTDTQYFGPGTRLTVL.

This sequence joins TRBV3-1 (or the pseudogene TRBV3-2) and TRBJ2-1; 7 bases agree with TRBD2. This CDR3 is 16 amino acids long. CDR1 is LGHDT, CDR2 YNNKEL, per germline (reference sequence). Trimming at V came to 1 base and at J to 5 bases, leaving 8 bases not matched to a gene. The CDR3 loop reads CASSQGQRAGNNEQFF. CDR3 DNA: TGTGCCAGCAGCCAAGGTCAGAGAGCGGGGAACAATGAGCAGTTCTTC.

The chain joins TRBV6-2 or TRBV6-3 to TRBJ1-1; 9 nucleotides align to TRBD1. The CDR3 runs 16 residues. V trimming: 2 bases; J trimming: 3 bases; junction bases outside the gene matches: 7. Germline loops: CDR1 MNHEY, CDR2 SVGEGT. As DNA, the CDR3 is TGTGCCAGCAGTTACCATCGGGGACAGGGATACACTGAAGCTTTCTTT. Translating gives CASSYHRGQGYTEAFF.

V is TRBV28 and J is TRBJ1-5; D gene ambiguous. In germline, CDR1 is MDHEN, CDR2 SYDVKM. The V end lost 6 bases, the J end lost 4 bases, and 13 bases lay between the germline ends. This CDR3 is 14 amino acids long. The CDR3 DNA is TGTGCCAGCAGCCCTCCCTACGGGAATCAGCCCCAGCATTTT. Amino acids: CASSPPYGNQPQHF. The whole variable domain, remainder taken from reference TRBV28 and TRBJ1-5, is DVKVTQSSRYLVKRTGEKVFLECVQDMDHENMFWYRQDPGLGLRLIYFSYDVKMKEKGDIPEGYSVSREKKERFSLILESASTNQTSMYLCASSPPYGNQPQHFGDGTRLSIL.

The gene calls are TRBV9 and TRBJ1-2; D perhaps matches TRBD1 (5 bases). Trimming shortened V by 2 bases and J by 4 bases, and 12 bases separated the two germline ends. Germline V gene sequence: CDR1 SGDLS, CDR2 YYNGEE. The CDR3 loop spans 14 amino acids. The CDR3 DNA is TGTGCCAGCAGCGTCGACTTAAGGGGCTATGGCTACACCTTC. This sequence encodes CASSVDLRGYGYTF.

The chain carries TRBV29-1 and TRBJ2-2, with D possibly being TRBD2 (6 bases). Germline CDR1 and CDR2: SQVTM and ANQGSEA. The CDR3 is 14 residues long. The V end lost 4 bases, the J end lost 2 bases, and 11 bases lay between the germline ends. CDR3 protein: CSVGLAVNTGELFF. The CDR3 DNA follows: TGCAGCGTTGGATTAGCGGTAAACACCGGGGAGCTGTTTTTT.

The chain combines TRBV9 with TRBJ2-5; 10 bases map to TRBD2. The ends lost 3 bases at V and 2 bases at J; junction bases unmatched: 7. Germline V gene lookup returns CDR1 SGDLS and CDR2 YYNGEE. The CDR3 runs to 16 residues. The CDR3 region is CASSGGSGGRQETQYF. CDR3 nucleotide sequence: TGTGCCAGCAGCGGAGGTAGCGGGGGGCGACAAGAGACCCAGTACTTC.

For the CDR3, the DNA is TGTGCCAGCAGCACCATCGGGACAGCAAACAATGAGCAGTTCTTC. Encoded protein: CASSTIGTANNEQFF. This chain connects TRBV6-5 to TRBJ2-1; 7 nucleotides align to TRBD1. Trimming took 6 bases from V and 5 from J; bases not matched to a gene: 10. Germline assignment: CDR1 MNHEY and CDR2 SVGAGI. This CDR3 is 15 amino acids long.

This clone was counted between two and nine times. The chain links TRBV7-6 to TRBJ2-7; TRBD1 matches 9 bases. With 3 bases clipped from V and 5 bases from J, the junction kept 2 bases outside the gene matches. The germline V gene encodes CDR1 SGHVS and CDR2 FNYEAQ. The CDR3 totals 13 residues. CDR3 coding DNA: TGTGCCAGCAGCTTTCGGACAGGGGACGAGCAGTACTTC. It encodes CASSFRTGDEQYF.

The chain employs TRBV6-5 and TRBJ1-4, with 11 bases identical to TRBD1. Germline CDR1 is MNHEY and CDR2 is SVGAGI. J lost 8 bases, V lost 6 bases, and 8 bases had no gene match. This CDR3 is 15 amino acids long. CDR3 nucleotide sequence: TGTGCCAGCAGCGGGCCGGGACAGGGGGAAGAAAAACTGTTTTTT. Encoded protein: CASSGPGQGEEKLFF.